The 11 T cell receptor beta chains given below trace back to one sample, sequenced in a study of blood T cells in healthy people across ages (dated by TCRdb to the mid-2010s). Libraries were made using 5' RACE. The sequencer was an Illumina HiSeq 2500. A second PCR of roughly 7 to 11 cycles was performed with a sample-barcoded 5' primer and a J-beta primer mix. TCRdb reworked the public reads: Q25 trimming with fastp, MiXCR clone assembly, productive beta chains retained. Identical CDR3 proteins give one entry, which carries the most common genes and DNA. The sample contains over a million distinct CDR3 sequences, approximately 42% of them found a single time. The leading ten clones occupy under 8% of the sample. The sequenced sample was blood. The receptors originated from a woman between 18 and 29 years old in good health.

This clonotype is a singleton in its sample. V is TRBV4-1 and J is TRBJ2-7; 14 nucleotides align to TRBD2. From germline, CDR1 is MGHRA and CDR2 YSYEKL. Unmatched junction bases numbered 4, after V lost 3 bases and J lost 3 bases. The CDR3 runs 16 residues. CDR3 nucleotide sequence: TGCGCCAGCAGCCACCCGACTAGCGGGGGGGTCTACGAGCAGTACTTC. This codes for CASSHPTSGGVYEQYF.

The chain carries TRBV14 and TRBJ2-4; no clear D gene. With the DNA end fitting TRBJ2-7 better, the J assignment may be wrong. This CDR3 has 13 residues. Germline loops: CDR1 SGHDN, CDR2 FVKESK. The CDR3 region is CASSPSLYYEQYF. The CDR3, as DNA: TGTGCCAGCAGCCCCTCTCTCTACTACGAGCAGTACTTC.

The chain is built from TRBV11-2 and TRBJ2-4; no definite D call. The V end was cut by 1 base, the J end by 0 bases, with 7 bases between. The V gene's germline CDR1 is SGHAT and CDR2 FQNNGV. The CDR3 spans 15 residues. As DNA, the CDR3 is TGTGCCAGCAGCTTAGTTATGTCAGCCAAAAACATTCAGTACTTC. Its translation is CASSLVMSAKNIQYF.

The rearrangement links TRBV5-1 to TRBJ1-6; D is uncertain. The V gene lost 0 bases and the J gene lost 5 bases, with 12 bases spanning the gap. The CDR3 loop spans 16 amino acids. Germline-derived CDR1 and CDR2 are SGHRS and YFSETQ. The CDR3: CASSLAGRMHNSPLHF. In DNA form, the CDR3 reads TGCGCCAGCAGCTTGGCCGGCCGGATGCATAATTCACCCCTCCACTTT.

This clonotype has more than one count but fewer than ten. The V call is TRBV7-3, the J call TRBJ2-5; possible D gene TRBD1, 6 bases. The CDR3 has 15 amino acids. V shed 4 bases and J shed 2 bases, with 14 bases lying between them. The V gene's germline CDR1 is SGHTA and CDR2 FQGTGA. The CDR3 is CASSSRGQYQETQYF. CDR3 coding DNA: TGTGCCAGCAGCTCGAGAGGACAGTATCAAGAGACCCAGTACTTC.

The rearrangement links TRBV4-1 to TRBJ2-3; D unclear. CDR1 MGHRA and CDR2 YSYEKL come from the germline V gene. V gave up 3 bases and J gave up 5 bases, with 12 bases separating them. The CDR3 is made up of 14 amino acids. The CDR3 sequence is CASSQVTAVDTQYF. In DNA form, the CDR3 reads TGCGCCAGCAGCCAGGTTACAGCCGTAGATACGCAGTATTTT.

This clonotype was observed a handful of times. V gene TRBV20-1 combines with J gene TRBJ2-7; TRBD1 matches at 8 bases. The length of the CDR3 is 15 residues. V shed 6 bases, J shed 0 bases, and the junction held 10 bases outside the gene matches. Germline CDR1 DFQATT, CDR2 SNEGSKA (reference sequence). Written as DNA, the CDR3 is TGCAGTGCGCAGGACAGGGCTGAACTCTCCTACGAGCAGTACTTC. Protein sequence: CSAQDRAELSYEQYF.

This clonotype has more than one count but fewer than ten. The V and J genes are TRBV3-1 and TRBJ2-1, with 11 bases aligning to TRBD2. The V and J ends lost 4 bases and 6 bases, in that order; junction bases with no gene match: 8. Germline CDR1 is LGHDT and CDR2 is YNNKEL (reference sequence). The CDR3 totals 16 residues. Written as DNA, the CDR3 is TGTGCCAGCAGCCCACATAGCGGGAGGGCCGTCAATGAGCAGTTCTTC. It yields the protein CASSPHSGRAVNEQFF.

The CDR3 region is CASSLAAGFYGYTF. The CDR3 bases are TGTGCCAGCAGTTTGGCGGCAGGGTTTTATGGCTACACCTTC. The chain joins TRBV28 to TRBJ1-2; the D gene is possibly TRBD1 (5 bases). This CDR3 comprises 14 residues. Germline lookup yields CDR1 MDHEN and CDR2 SYDVKM. The germline V and J ends were trimmed by 3 bases and 5 bases, with 13 bases remaining between them.

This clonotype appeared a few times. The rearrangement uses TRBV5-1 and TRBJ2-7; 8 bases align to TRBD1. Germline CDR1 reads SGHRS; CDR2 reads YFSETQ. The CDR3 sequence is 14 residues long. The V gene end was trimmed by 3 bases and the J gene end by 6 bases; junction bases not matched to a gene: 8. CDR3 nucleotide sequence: TGCGCCAGCAGCTGGGCGGGACAGGCAAGCGAGCAGTACTTC. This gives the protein CASSWAGQASEQYF.

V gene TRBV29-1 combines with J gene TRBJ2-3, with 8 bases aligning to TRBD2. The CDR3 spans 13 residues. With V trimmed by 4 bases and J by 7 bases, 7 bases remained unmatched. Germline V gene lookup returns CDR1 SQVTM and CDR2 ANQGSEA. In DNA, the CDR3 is TGCAGCGTTGTCCTAGCGGGCCCCAATACGCAGTATTTT. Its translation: CSVVLAGPNTQYF.